These 2 T cell receptor beta chains were all obtained from the same sample, sequenced in a study of identical twins. In TCRdb, the 5' RACE reads were re-called with MiXCR into one record per CDR3 protein. Altogether around 680,000 distinct CDR3 sequences are present, less than 10% being singletons, with the ten largest covering approximately 0.89%. The sample also formed part of further work on yellow fever vaccine responses in identical twins.

Sequenced input: PBMCs. These receptors were taken from a woman aged 18-29 years in good health.

This rearrangement joins TRBV7-8 to TRBJ2-7; the D gene is possibly TRBD1 (5 bases). The CDR3 extends over 15 amino acids. Germline CDR1 is SGHVS and CDR2 is FQNEAQ. V was cut by 6 bases and J by 1 base, with 16 bases left in between. The CDR3: CASSLVSTESYEQYF. The CDR3, as DNA: TGTGCCAGCAGTCTAGTGTCGACAGAGTCCTACGAGCAGTACTTC.

This clonotype was picked up a small number of times. J is TRBJ2-7 and V is TRBV20-1, with D hard to call. The CDR3 covers 14 residues. V lost 3 bases and J lost 1, with 13 bases in between. CDR1 is DFQATT and CDR2 is SNEGSKA in the germline V gene (reference sequence). CDR3 protein: CSARPPPTSYEQYF. CDR3 bases: TGCAGTGCTAGGCCCCCGCCTACATCCTACGAGCAGTACTTC.